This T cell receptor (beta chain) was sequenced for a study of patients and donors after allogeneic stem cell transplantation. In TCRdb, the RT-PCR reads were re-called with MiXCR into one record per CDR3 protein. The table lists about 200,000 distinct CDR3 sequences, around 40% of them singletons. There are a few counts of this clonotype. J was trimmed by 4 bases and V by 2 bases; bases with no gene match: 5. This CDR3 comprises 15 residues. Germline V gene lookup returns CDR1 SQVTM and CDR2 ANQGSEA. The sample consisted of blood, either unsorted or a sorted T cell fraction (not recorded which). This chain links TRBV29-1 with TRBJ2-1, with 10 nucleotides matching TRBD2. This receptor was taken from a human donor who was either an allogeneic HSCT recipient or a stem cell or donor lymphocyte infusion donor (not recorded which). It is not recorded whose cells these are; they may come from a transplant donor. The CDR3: CSVESGGVDYNEQFF. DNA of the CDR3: TGCAGCGTTGAAAGCGGGGGGGTCGATTACAATGAGCAGTTCTTC.